This T cell receptor (beta chain) was sequenced during a study of cytomegalovirus exposure and HLA in healthy donors. Study results and limitations: Later analysis associated a missense DCLRE1C variant with TCR beta V- and J-gene trimming. Judged likely to be a sequencing artifact was a cluster of highly shared sequence variants.

Both 60 Vbeta primers and 13 Jbeta primers went into the PCR. The repertoire was sequenced with immunoSEQ multiplex PCR; TCRdb's copy has only in-frame clones and lacks some. In the table there are roughly 90,000 clones, nearly 80% of which are singletons. As to this clone: Its antigen is not identified.

V shed 4 bases and J 2 bases; nucleotides not matched to a gene: 7. Germline V CDR1 and CDR2: SGHNT, YYREEE (reference sequence). The CDR3 has 15 residues. The rearrangement uses TRBV5-4 and TRBJ2-5; 8 nucleotides line up with TRBD2. Sequenced sample: PBMCs. The clonotype was recovered from a woman aged 40 to 50 in good health and CMV-seropositive. Here the CDR3 DNA reads TGTGCCAGCAGCGCACCTGGGACTAGACAAGAGACCCAGTACTTC. It yields the protein CASSAPGTRQETQYF.